The next 5 T cell receptor beta chains were all read from a single sample in a study of blood T cell repertoires in COVID-19. Sequenced by immunoSEQ multiplex PCR; TCRdb stores in-frame clones only, minus some. The sample has a few hundred thousand clones; roughly 90% are singletons. Sequencing was performed on peripheral blood. The origin of the receptors is a young woman with COVID-19, enrolled during active disease.

The gene calls are TRBV15 and TRBJ2-7; a weak D match, TRBD2 (5 bases). The ends were cut back, 0 bases at V and 5 bases at J, with 8 bases in the middle. The CDR3 contains 13 residues. The germline V gene encodes CDR1 LNHNV and CDR2 YYDKDF (reference sequence). CDR3 DNA sequence: TGTGCCACCAGCAGAGATCCCGGGAACGAGCAGTACTTC. Protein sequence: CATSRDPGNEQYF.

The chain employs TRBV6-5 and TRBJ2-7; tentatively, D is TRBD1 (6 bases). CDR3 length equals 13 residues. Trimming removed 5 bases from V and 3 bases from J, with 11 bases in between. Germline V lookup: CDR1 MNHEY, CDR2 SVGAGI. CDR3 protein: CASSRTDLYEQYF. CDR3 nucleotide sequence: TGTGCCAGCAGTCGGACAGACCTCTACGAGCAGTACTTC.

The V and J genes are TRBV3-1 (or the pseudogene TRBV3-2) and TRBJ2-3; D is possibly TRBD1 (6 bases). Trimming took off 4 bases at V and 6 bases at J, with 17 bases between the two ends. Germline V lookup: CDR1 LGHDT, CDR2 YNNKEL (reference sequence). This CDR3 comprises 15 residues. The CDR3 DNA is TGTGCCAGCAGCCTCGCAGGGGTAGCGAGTGATACGCAGTATTTT. Its protein product is CASSLAGVASDTQYF.

V gene TRBV18 combines with J gene TRBJ2-3, with D unresolved. CDR1 and CDR2 from the germline V gene are KGHSH and LQKENI. Trimming left V 3 bases short and J 0 bases short, with 16 bases between. The CDR3 loop spans 17 amino acids. CDR3 nucleotide sequence: TGTGCCAGCTCACCCGTCAAGCAGCGCGACAGCACAGATACGCAGTATTTT. Its translation: CASSPVKQRDSTDTQYF.

J is TRBJ2-1 and V is TRBV24-1; 7 bases align to TRBD2. V dropped 4 bases and J dropped 2; count of bases not matched to a gene: 4. This CDR3 has 15 residues. Looked up from germline, CDR1 is KGHDR and CDR2 is SFDVKD. In DNA form, the CDR3 reads TGTGCCACCAGTGACACGACTAGCCCCTACAATGAGCAGTTCTTC. It codes for CATSDTTSPYNEQFF.